A selection of T cell receptor beta chains follows, all from one sample in a study of T cell responses to AZD1222 COVID-19 vaccine. Profiled with immunoSEQ multiplex PCR; TCRdb holds only in-frame clones, not every one. Of approximately 120,000 clones listed, 85% to 90% are singletons. The source was peripheral blood, collected 28 days after the second AZD1222 dose. These receptors were collected from an adult who received the AZD1222 COVID-19 vaccine. Each CDR3 is given with its conserved first and last residue. Each record gives: J gene, clone size, CDR3 length, D gene, V gene, CDR3 protein, CDR3 DNA. D genes are given only for firm matches. Rows give clone size only sometimes, using once, few, many, or a class for an expanded clone.

TRBJ2-1,.,16,.,TRBV6-6,CASTAKQGRSYNEQFF,TGTGCCAGCACCGCCAAACAGGGTCGTTCCTACAATGAGCAGTTCTTC
TRBJ2-1,.,15,TRBD2,TRBV2,CASRPGLPSVHEQFF,TGTGCCAGCAGGCCGGGACTACCGTCGGTCCATGAGCAGTTCTTC
TRBJ1-3,.,15,.,TRBV4-3,CASSQVGGTGNTIYF,TGCGCCAGCAGCCAGGTGGGGGGCACTGGAAACACCATATATTTT
TRBJ2-2,few,16,.,TRBV3-1/TRBV3-2,CASSQDRGGNTGELFF,TGTGCCAGCAGCCAAGACAGGGGGGGGAACACCGGGGAGCTGTTTTTT
TRBJ1-1,.,18,.,TRBV21-1,CASSKERSDRGGCTEAFF,TGTGCCAGCAGCAAAGAGAGGAGTGATCGGGGGGGCTGCACTGAAGCTTTCTTT
TRBJ1-1,.,13,.,TRBV6-5,CASPSQGNTEAFF,TGTGCCAGCCCATCACAGGGAAACACTGAAGCTTTCTTT
TRBJ1-3,.,16,.,TRBV5-1,CASSIYTTGSGNTIYF,TGCGCCAGCAGCATATACACCACAGGGTCTGGAAACACCATATATTTT
TRBJ2-5,.,13,.,TRBV7-2,CASSFGGQETQYF,TGTGCCAGCAGCTTTGGCGGGCAAGAGACCCAGTACTTC
TRBJ1-2,.,14,.,TRBV6-5,CASRPGHWGYGYTF,TGTGCCAGCAGACCGGGACATTGGGGGTATGGCTACACCTTC
TRBJ2-7,.,16,.,TRBV28,CASSTTHGTSLKGQYF,TGTGCCAGCAGTACTACCCACGGGACCTCGCTAAAGGGGCAGTACTTC
TRBJ2-2,.,16,TRBD1,TRBV7-3,CASSWGRQGSTGELFF,TGTGCCAGCAGCTGGGGGAGACAGGGATCCACCGGGGAGCTGTTTTTT
TRBJ1-1,few,13,TRBD1,TRBV10-1,CASSVTGGTEAFF,TGCGCCAGCAGTGTGACAGGGGGGACTGAAGCTTTCTTT
TRBJ2-7,.,13,.,TRBV7-9,CASSFERSYEQYF,TGTGCCAGCAGCTTCGAACGGTCCTACGAGCAGTACTTC
TRBJ1-4,.,14,TRBD1,TRBV3-1/TRBV3-2,CASSWDSHNEKLFF,TGTGCCAGCAGCTGGGACAGCCATAATGAAAAACTGTTTTTT
TRBJ1-1,once,12,.,TRBV10-3,CAISESQTEAFF,TGTGCCATCAGTGAGTCCCAAACTGAAGCTTTCTTT
TRBJ2-3,once,14,.,TRBV5-4,CASSVIAGTDTQYF,TGTGCCAGCAGCGTAATAGCGGGCACAGATACGCAGTATTTT
TRBJ2-7,.,14,.,TRBV28,CASSLHDRSYEQYF,TGTGCCAGCAGTTTGCATGACAGGTCCTACGAGCAGTACTTC
TRBJ2-6,.,20,TRBD2,TRBV6-6,CASSPTGTTGLGSGANVLTF,TGTGCCAGCAGTCCTACCGGGACTACCGGACTAGGCTCTGGGGCCAACGTCCTGACTTTC
TRBJ1-2,.,13,.,TRBV5-1,CASSYTENYGYTF,TGCGCCAGCAGCTATACCGAGAACTATGGCTACACCTTC
TRBJ2-5,.,12,.,TRBV11-3,CASSLGRETQYF,TGTGCCAGCAGCCTGGGGCGGGAGACCCAGTACTTC
TRBJ2-1,.,14,TRBD2,TRBV25-1,CASGPSGGYNEQFF,TGTGCCAGCGGACCTAGCGGGGGTTACAATGAGCAGTTCTTC
TRBJ2-1,.,15,TRBD2,TRBV4-1,CASSQGSGGANEQFF,TGCGCCAGCAGCCAAGGGAGCGGGGGGGCCAATGAGCAGTTCTTC
TRBJ1-1,.,18,.,TRBV19,CASKKRPGPSVMNTEAFF,TGTGCCAGTAAGAAGAGACCGGGACCGTCGGTCATGAACACTGAAGCTTTCTTT
TRBJ1-1,.,10,.,TRBV6-6,CATGWAEAFF,TGTGCCACCGGGTGGGCTGAAGCTTTCTTT
TRBJ1-4,.,12,.,TRBV19,CASSIRGEKLFF,TGTGCCAGTAGTATTAGGGGAGAAAAACTGTTTTTT
TRBJ1-2,.,15,.,TRBV11-2,CASSYPIRDPDGYTF,TGTGCCAGCAGCTATCCAATACGGGACCCAGATGGCTACACCTTC
TRBJ1-6,once,15,TRBD1,TRBV6-5,CASSYSGTVNSPLHF,TGTGCCAGCAGTTACTCGGGGACAGTCAATTCACCCCTCCACTTT
TRBJ2-7,once,16,TRBD2,TRBV5-1,CASSSTSGGSSYEQYF,TGCGCCAGCAGCTCCACTAGCGGGGGGAGCTCCTACGAGCAGTACTTC
TRBJ2-7,.,15,TRBD1,TRBV10-3,CAISESRTGSYEQYF,TGTGCCATCAGTGAGTCGAGGACAGGCTCCTACGAGCAGTACTTC
TRBJ2-3,.,15,TRBD2,TRBV6-5,CASSSSGGAVDTQYF,TGTGCCAGCAGTTCTAGCGGGGGGGCTGTAGATACGCAGTATTTT
TRBJ1-3,.,15,.,TRBV7-9,CASSSGGNSGNTIYF,TGTGCCAGCAGCTCCGGAGGGAACTCTGGAAACACCATATATTTT
TRBJ2-7,.,15,.,TRBV3-1/TRBV3-2,CASSHSADYTYEQYF,TGTGCCAGCAGCCACTCGGCCGATTATACCTACGAGCAGTACTTC
TRBJ1-5,.,14,.,TRBV7-2,CASSSDGTAQPQHF,TGTGCCAGCAGCTCGGACGGGACGGCTCAGCCCCAGCATTTT
TRBJ2-2,once,15,.,TRBV4-3,CASSHPGRDTGELFF,TGCGCCAGCAGCCATCCGGGGCGGGACACCGGGGAGCTGTTTTTT
TRBJ1-5,.,15,.,TRBV19,CASSIKGQTGQPQHF,TGTGCCAGTAGTATAAAAGGCCAGACAGGTCAGCCCCAGCATTTT
TRBJ1-4,.,14,.,TRBV28,CASSLGDQTGKLFF,TGTGCCAGCAGTTTAGGCGACCAAACTGGGAAACTGTTTTTT
TRBJ1-6,once,15,TRBD1,TRBV11-2,CASSPGTGYNSPLHF,TGTGCCAGCAGCCCGGGGACAGGCTATAATTCACCCCTCCACTTT
TRBJ2-7,.,13,TRBD2,TRBV29-1,CSMRLAGGGEQYF,TGCAGCATGCGACTAGCGGGGGGAGGTGAGCAGTACTTC
TRBJ2-7,.,17,TRBD1,TRBV28,CASSLSIGGQGSYEQYF,TGTGCCAGCAGTTTAAGTATCGGGGGACAGGGGTCCTACGAGCAGTACTTC
TRBJ2-5,.,16,TRBD2,TRBV19,CASSPTSPSGGETQYF,TGTGCCAGTAGTCCCACTAGCCCTAGCGGGGGTGAGACCCAGTACTTC
TRBJ2-7,few,14,.,TRBV7-2,CASSPPSKAYEQYF,TGTGCCAGCAGCCCCCCGTCTAAAGCCTACGAGCAGTACTTC
TRBJ2-7,.,15,.,TRBV3-1/TRBV3-2,CASSQSRNNYYEQYF,TGTGCCAGCAGCCAATCACGAAACAACTACTACGAGCAGTACTTC
TRBJ1-2,once,14,.,TRBV28,CASSQGSRGYGYTF,TGTGCCAGCAGCCAGGGGTCTCGGGGCTATGGCTACACCTTC
TRBJ2-7,.,13,.,TRBV15,CATSGGLNYEQYF,TGTGCCACCAGCGGGGGCTTAAACTACGAGCAGTACTTC
TRBJ2-3,.,15,.,TRBV10-3,CAMRASDLGTDTQYF,TGTGCCATGAGAGCTAGCGATCTAGGCACAGATACGCAGTATTTT
TRBJ2-7,few,12,.,TRBV4-1,CASSPSRNEQYF,TGCGCCAGCAGCCCGTCCAGGAACGAGCAGTACTTC
TRBJ2-5,.,14,.,TRBV6-5,CASSFGGAKETQYF,TGTGCCAGCAGTTTCGGGGGAGCTAAAGAGACCCAGTACTTC
TRBJ1-5,.,16,.,TRBV5-1,CASSLEPRSQGQPQHF,TGCGCCAGCAGCTTGGAGCCCCGCTCCCAGGGTCAGCCCCAGCATTTT
TRBJ1-3,.,19,.,TRBV4-1,CASSQDRGGVGGSGNTIYF,TGCGCCAGCAGCCAAGATAGGGGTGGGGTGGGGGGCTCTGGAAACACCATATATTTT
TRBJ1-6,.,16,.,TRBV9,CASSPVGGNHNSPLHF,TGTGCCAGCAGCCCAGTAGGCGGCAACCATAATTCACCCCTCCACTTT
TRBJ1-1,few,12,.,TRBV6-5,CASRYAGTEAFF,TGTGCCAGCAGGTACGCCGGCACTGAAGCTTTCTTT
TRBJ2-7,.,15,TRBD2,TRBV11-2,CASSLTSGRNYEQYF,TGTGCCAGCAGCTTAACTAGCGGGAGAAACTACGAGCAGTACTTC
TRBJ1-1,.,11,.,TRBV30,CAWSLREWAFF,TGTGCCTGGAGTCTCAGGGAGTGGGCTTTCTTT
TRBJ2-5,.,16,.,TRBV9,CASSPRGKGPEETQYF,TGTGCCAGCAGCCCCCGGGGAAAGGGGCCTGAGGAGACCCAGTACTTC
TRBJ1-2,.,12,.,TRBV29-1,CSVERARDGYTF,TGCAGCGTTGAGAGGGCCCGCGATGGCTACACCTTC
TRBJ1-6,.,14,TRBD1,TRBV6-5,CASRQGAFYSPLHF,TGTGCCAGCAGACAGGGGGCGTTTTATTCACCCCTCCACTTT